The sequence of this T cell receptor (beta chain) was determined in a study of cytomegalovirus exposure and HLA in healthy donors. Findings of the study overall: A prior analysis recorded that most TCR beta V segments were productive about 87% or about 30% of the time. A later analysis, which compared TCR beta chains of equal frequency, found the HLA-associated ones more clonally expanded. A later analysis associated some 16,000 TCR beta sequences with HLA alleles at a 0.05 false discovery rate. Several of the most significant clusters appeared, in a later analysis, to be linked to common viral pathogens.

Germline assignment: CDR1 SGHRS and CDR2 YFSETQ. CDR3 length: 16 amino acids. V shed 2 bases and J 3 bases; nucleotides not matched to a gene: 7. This PCR relied on a set of 60 Vbeta primers and 13 Jbeta primers. Assay: immunoSEQ multiplex PCR; the TCRdb copy retains only in-frame clones and omits some. Among over 150,000 clones listed, approximately 88% were seen once. As to this clone: Its antigen is unknown.

The sequenced sample consisted of PBMCs. The clonotype comes from a boy aged 2 to 10 in good health and CMV-seronegative. The chain uses TRBV5-1 and TRBJ2-4; 8 bases match TRBD2. The CDR3 reads CASSFSGGVSKNIQYF. The DNA of the CDR3 is TGCGCCAGCAGCTTTTCCGGGGGGGTTAGCAAAAACATTCAGTACTTC.